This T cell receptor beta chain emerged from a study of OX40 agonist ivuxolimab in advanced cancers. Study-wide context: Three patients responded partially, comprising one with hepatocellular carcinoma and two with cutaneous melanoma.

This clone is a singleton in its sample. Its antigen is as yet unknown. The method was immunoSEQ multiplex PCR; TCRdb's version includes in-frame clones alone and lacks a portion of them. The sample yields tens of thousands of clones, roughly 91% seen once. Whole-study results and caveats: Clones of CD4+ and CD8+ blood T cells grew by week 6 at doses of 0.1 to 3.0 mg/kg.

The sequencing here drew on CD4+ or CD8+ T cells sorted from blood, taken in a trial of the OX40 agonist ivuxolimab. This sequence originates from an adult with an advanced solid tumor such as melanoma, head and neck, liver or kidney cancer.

For the CDR3, the DNA is TGTGCCAGTCGAACTAGCGGTCTTGGGGAGCAGTTCTTC. Translated: CASRTSGLGEQFF. The rearrangement joins TRBV27 to TRBJ2-1; 8 bases are shared with TRBD2. CDR3 length equals 13 residues. Per the germline V gene, CDR1 is MNHEY and CDR2 is SMNVEV (reference sequence). V was pared by 9 bases and J by 10 bases, with 11 bases of the junction left unmatched.